This TCR beta chain derives from a study of T cell repertoires in cytomegalovirus infection. Findings and limits, study-wide: Clonotype analysis showed dominance of the ex vivo response by HLA-C-restricted CMV-specific TCR beta clonotypes. Accumulated public TCR beta family frequency recognized individuals carrying CMV together with the relevant HLA.

Many counts were recorded for this clonotype. Its cognate antigen is unknown. TCRdb reprocessed the reads via MiXCR and lists one record per CDR3 protein. The data hold around 300,000 distinct CDR3 sequences, with more than 8% observed a single time. With 1 base removed from V and 9 bases from J, the gap between germline ends came to 13 bases. The CDR3 totals 13 residues. Germline loops: CDR1 SEHNR, CDR2 FQNEAQ (reference sequence). The sequence derives from a human donor in good health (CMV status not recorded). Some clones in this sample may be carry-over from other donors' samples. The sequenced sample consisted of PBMCs. The gene calls are TRBV7-9 and TRBJ2-7; TRBD1 is a possible D gene (6 bases). CDR3 DNA: TGTGCCAGCAGCTTAGGGGAACCGGACAGGCAGTACTTC. Protein sequence: CASSLGEPDRQYF.